The sequence of this T cell receptor beta chain was determined in a study of beta chain features in type 1 diabetes. Per germline, CDR1 SGHRS and CDR2 YFSETQ. Trimming cost V 2 bases and J 1 base; bases outside gene matches: 11. This CDR3 is built from 18 residues. Of note for this clone: Its antigen remains unknown.

Study-level points and caveats: Small HLA sub-analyses could not settle whether HLA shapes TCRB rearrangement. The study notes PCR might favor shorter templates equally in patients and controls. TCRB CDR3s from Type 1 diabetes patients were moderately but significantly shorter in all four CD4+ subsets.

In total, each donor contributed a single heparinised blood draw that averaged about 110 mL. Sorted populations all exceeded 95% purity. Expressed TCRB transcripts were sequenced because the isolated RNA had all been reverse transcribed beforehand. The data were produced by immunoSEQ multiplex PCR, yet TCRdb's version contains in-frame clones alone and is incomplete. Of around 250,000 clones in the sample, 20% to 25% are singletons; the top ten hold about 0.012%. What was sequenced was naive CD4+ T cells from blood. V usage is TRBV5-1 and J usage is TRBJ2-4; 8 bases align to TRBD2. The sequence came from a woman aged 25 to 39 with type 1 diabetes. This CDR3 is CASSLGMSGSAAKNIQYF. CDR3 nucleotides: TGCGCCAGCAGCTTAGGAATGAGCGGGAGTGCGGCCAAAAACATTCAGTACTTC.